The 26 T cell receptor beta chains presented below share a single source sample, sequenced in a study of shared clonotypes between healthy human individuals. TCRdb keeps only in-frame clones here, not all; method: immunoSEQ multiplex PCR. The repertoire has some 1,400,000 clones, roughly 96% of them found once; the top ten carry approximately 1%. Specimen: naive CD4+ T cells sorted from blood. Subset reported: CD45RA+ positively selected. The receptor source for this set is a man aged 30 to 45 in good health.

The chain combines TRBV7-2 with TRBJ2-7; weak D call: TRBD2 (6 bases). There are 13 residues in the CDR3. Germline CDR1 reads SGHTA; CDR2 reads FQGNSA. Trimming removed 4 bases from V and 3 bases from J, with 10 bases in between. The chain's CDR3 is CASSWAGGYEQYF. The CDR3 nucleotides are TGTGCCAGCAGCTGGGCCGGGGGCTACGAGCAGTACTTC.

The chain carries TRBV30 and TRBJ1-1, with D perhaps matching TRBD1 (6 bases). The CDR3 loop spans 13 amino acids. V was cut by 1 base and J by 10 bases, with 16 bases left in between. The V gene's germline CDR1 is GTSNPN and CDR2 SVGIG (reference sequence). For the CDR3, the DNA is TGTGCCTGGAGTGCCGGGACACCGTCAACAGCTTTCTTT. It is translated as CAWSAGTPSTAFF.

The chain carries TRBV7-9 and TRBJ2-7; TRBD2 agrees at 7 bases. Germline V gene lookup returns CDR1 SEHNR and CDR2 FQNEAQ (reference sequence). This CDR3 is 14 amino acids long. The J segment lost 2 bases and the V segment lost 3 bases, leaving 4 bases of the junction unmatched. For the CDR3, the DNA is TGTGCCAGCAGCTTTTCGGGAGGCGCCTACGAGCAGTACTTC. This encodes CASSFSGGAYEQYF.

This chain uses TRBV5-4 with TRBJ2-1; 9 bases agree with TRBD2. This CDR3 comprises 16 residues. With 4 bases clipped from V and 5 bases from J, the junction kept 10 bases outside the gene matches. Per germline, CDR1 SGHNT and CDR2 YYREEE (reference sequence). The CDR3 DNA reads TGTGCCAGCAGCCAAGGGACTAGCCAACGCAACAATGAGCAGTTCTTC. This encodes CASSQGTSQRNNEQFF. Filled out from reference TRBV5-4 and TRBJ2-1, the complete variable domain reads ETGVTQSPTHLIKTRGQQVTLRCSSQSGHNTVSWYQQALGQGPQFIFQYYREEENGRGNFPPRFSGLQFPNYSSELNVNALELDDSALYLCASSQGTSQRNNEQFFGPGTRLTVL.

This chain's CDR3 is CASSSTSGSSPLHF. CDR3 coding DNA: TGTGCCAGCAGCTCGACTAGCGGTTCTTCACCCCTCCACTTT. The gene calls are TRBV7-9 and TRBJ1-6; D is unresolved. This CDR3 region has 14 residues. V lost 4 bases, J lost 9 bases, and 13 bases lay in between. Germline V gives CDR1 SEHNR, CDR2 FQNEAQ (reference sequence).

The chain recombines TRBV6-1 with TRBJ1-1; D is possibly TRBD1 (6 bases). The CDR3 loop spans 11 amino acids. Trimming removed 7 bases from V and 10 bases from J, with 13 bases in between. The germline CDR1 and CDR2 sequences are MNHNS and SASEGT. The CDR3 region has the DNA TGTGCCAGCAACTGGGGGCGGCGAGCTTTCTTT. Translated, it gives CASNWGRRAFF.

The chain couples TRBV15 to TRBJ1-1; D may be TRBD1 (6 bases). Trimming took 6 bases from V and 1 from J, leaving 6 bases between them. Germline assignment: CDR1 LNHNV and CDR2 YYDKDF (reference sequence). CDR3 length: 12 amino acids. DNA of the CDR3: TGTGCCACCAGACAGGGGAACACTGAAGCTTTCTTT. It is translated as CATRQGNTEAFF.

This sequence joins TRBV6-5 and TRBJ2-2, with 7 bases aligning to TRBD2. The CDR3 is 13 amino acids. Germline V gives CDR1 MNHEY, CDR2 SVGAGI. V was clipped by 1 base and J by 9 bases; unmatched bases: 2. Here the CDR3 DNA reads TGTGCCAGCAGTTACTTAGCGGGCAGGGAGCTGTTTTTT. This encodes CASSYLAGRELFF.

This sequence joins TRBV29-1 and TRBJ2-7; TRBD1 agrees at 10 bases. This CDR3 is 15 amino acids long. J gave up 5 bases and V 6 bases, and 13 bases lay outside the gene matches. Per the germline V gene, CDR1 is SQVTM and CDR2 is ANQGSEA. In DNA form, the CDR3 reads TGCAGCGTCAGAATCGAGACAGGGGGCCGGAACGAGCAGTACTTC. This sequence encodes CSVRIETGGRNEQYF.

The sample holds one count of this clone. Different DNA sequences within this sample yield the same CDR3. As DNA, the CDR3 is TGCAGTGCCGCACGGGACGAGCAGTTCTTC. Residues: CSAARDEQFF. The gene calls are TRBV20-1 and TRBJ2-1, with D perhaps TRBD1 or TRBD2 (5 bases each). Deletions cut 6 bases from V and 10 bases from J, with 10 bases between. Germline V CDR1 and CDR2: DFQATT, SNEGSKA (reference sequence). The CDR3 consists of 10 residues.

CDR3 DNA: TGTGCCTGGGCACAGGGGTCTAACTATGGCTACACCTTC. Its translation: CAWAQGSNYGYTF. The chain couples TRBV30 to TRBJ1-2; TRBD1 matches 7 bases. Germline CDR1 GTSNPN, CDR2 SVGIG (reference sequence). This CDR3 contains 13 residues. V lost 5 bases and J lost 0; bases outside the gene matches: 3.

The chain couples TRBV7-2 to TRBJ2-7, with D uncertain. V was trimmed by 3 bases and J by 3 bases, leaving 12 bases between them. This CDR3 region has 14 residues. CDR1 and CDR2 from the germline V gene are SGHTA and FQGNSA. CDR3 DNA: TGTGCCAGCAGCTTTGCCCCCAACAGCTACGAGCAGTACTTC. It codes for CASSFAPNSYEQYF.

This chain uses TRBV9 with TRBJ2-7, with D perhaps TRBD1 or TRBD2 (7 bases each). The CDR3 covers 14 residues. Germline loops: CDR1 SGDLS, CDR2 YYNGEE. Trimming removed 4 bases from V and 6 bases from J, with 17 bases in between. The CDR3 loop is CASSTRGRGSEQYF. Here the CDR3 DNA reads TGTGCCAGCAGCACAAGGGGGCGCGGGAGCGAGCAGTACTTC.

The chain combines TRBV25-1 with TRBJ2-1; possibly TRBD2 for D (7 bases). The CDR3 is 17 residues long. V lost 6 bases and J lost 2, with 20 bases in between. Germline V lookup: CDR1 MGHDK, CDR2 SYGVNS. CDR3: CASSPIGGRPPYNEQFF. CDR3 nucleotides: TGTGCCAGCAGCCCGATCGGGGGGCGACCGCCCTACAATGAGCAGTTCTTC.

V is TRBV10-3 and J is TRBJ2-6; D is unclear. The CDR3 has 12 amino acids. The germline V and J ends were trimmed by 9 bases and 1 base, with 4 bases remaining between them. Germline V gene sequence: CDR1 ENHRY, CDR2 SYGVKD. The CDR3, as DNA: TGTGCCATGAGATCTGGGGCCAACGTCCTGACTTTC. Amino acid sequence: CAMRSGANVLTF.

The chain is built from TRBV18 and TRBJ2-2; a weak D match, TRBD2 (5 bases). Trimming pared 3 bases from V and 4 bases from J, leaving 15 bases between. This CDR3 spans 16 amino acids. The germline CDR1 and CDR2 sequences are KGHSH and LQKENI. DNA of the CDR3: TGTGCCAGCTCACCGCGGGCCCAAGGGAGCACCGGGGAGCTGTTTTTT. This encodes CASSPRAQGSTGELFF.

V usage is TRBV5-1 and J usage is TRBJ2-5; tentatively, D is TRBD2 (5 bases). V was shortened by 0 bases and J by 5 bases, with 8 bases between the two germline ends. This CDR3 is 13 amino acids long. Germline-derived CDR1 and CDR2 are SGHRS and YFSETQ. DNA for the CDR3: TGCGCCAGCAGCTTGGACCTAGCCGAGACCCAGTACTTC. Amino acid sequence: CASSLDLAETQYF.

The chain joins TRBV28 to TRBJ1-5; 8 bases map to TRBD1. The CDR3 contains 19 residues. Germline V gene data show CDR1 as MDHEN and CDR2 as SYDVKM. Trimming at V came to 4 bases and at J to 2 bases, leaving 16 bases not matched to a gene. The CDR3 loop reads CASSSDLPGQGTGNQPQHF. CDR3 DNA sequence: TGTGCCAGCAGTTCCGATCTCCCCGGACAGGGCACAGGCAATCAGCCCCAGCATTTT.

CDR3 sequence (DNA): TGTGCCAGCACATCACGACGAGGCTACACCTTC. Protein sequence: CASTSRRGYTF. The rearrangement joins TRBV6-5 to TRBJ1-2; D call uncertain. Germline V gene lookup returns CDR1 MNHEY and CDR2 SVGAGI. Trimming pared 7 bases from V and 8 bases from J, leaving 11 bases between. This CDR3 region has 11 residues.

To note about this clone: At the DNA level, this CDR3 is encoded by other sequences in the same sample as well. The rearrangement uses TRBV18 and TRBJ1-1; TRBD1 agrees at 9 bases. Germline V gene data show CDR1 as KGHSH and CDR2 as LQKENI. The ends lost 2 bases at V and 4 bases at J; junction bases unmatched: 2. The CDR3 runs to 14 residues. The CDR3 sequence is CASSPTGGATEAFF. The CDR3 DNA reads TGTGCCAGCTCACCAACAGGGGGCGCCACTGAAGCTTTCTTT.

The V gene is TRBV12-5, the J gene TRBJ2-1; 10 positions agree with TRBD1. Trimming took 1 base from V and 7 from J; bases not matched to a gene: 4. The CDR3 extends over 15 amino acids. Germline V gene lookup returns CDR1 LGHNT and CDR2 FRNRAP. Here the CDR3 DNA reads TGTGCTAGTGGTTTGGGACAGGGGGCGCGGAATGAGCAGTTCTTC. Its protein is CASGLGQGARNEQFF.

J is TRBJ2-1 and V is TRBV10-1; TRBD1 matches at 7 bases. V lost 7 bases and J lost 6; bases outside the gene matches: 3. CDR1 WNHNN and CDR2 SYGVQD come from the germline V gene (reference sequence). CDR3 length equals 12 residues. The CDR3 reads CASMGQPNEQFF. For the CDR3, the DNA is TGCGCCAGCATGGGACAGCCCAATGAGCAGTTCTTC.

The chain links TRBV4-3 to TRBJ2-4; the D gene is possibly TRBD2 (7 bases). The length of the CDR3 is 18 residues. V shed 1 base and J shed 2 bases, with 18 bases lying between them. Germline values: CDR1 LGHNA, CDR2 YSLEER. CDR3 nucleotides: TGCGCCAGCAGCCAAGTGTTTGGCGGGGGCCTAACCAAAAACATTCAGTACTTC. Translating gives CASSQVFGGGLTKNIQYF.

The chain joins TRBV18 to TRBJ1-5, with a possible D match to TRBD1 (5 bases). The CDR3 runs 15 residues. Trimming shortened V by 5 bases and J by 5 bases, and 16 bases separated the two germline ends. The germline V gene has CDR1 KGHSH and CDR2 LQKENI. CDR3 loop: CASSILEGADQPQHF. The CDR3 DNA sequence: TGTGCCAGCTCAATCCTGGAAGGGGCCGATCAGCCCCAGCATTTT. Looking up the rest from reference TRBV18 and TRBJ1-5 gives the full variable domain: NAGVMQNPRHLVRRRGQEARLRCSPMKGHSHVYWYRQLPEEGLKFMVYLQKENIIDESGMPKERFSAEFPKEGPSILRIQQVVRGDSAAYFCASSILEGADQPQHFGDGTRLSIL.

The CDR3 spells CAISPLAGLSGANVLTF. The CDR3 DNA reads as TGTGCCATCAGCCCGCTAGCGGGCCTCTCTGGGGCCAACGTCCTGACTTTC. The V and J genes are TRBV10-3 and TRBJ2-6; 8 bases match TRBD2. The CDR3 is 17 residues long. V shed 6 bases, J shed 0 bases, and the junction held 7 bases outside the gene matches. Germline V gene sequence: CDR1 ENHRY, CDR2 SYGVKD.

This clone is a singleton in its sample. The V call is TRBV28, the J call TRBJ1-1; perhaps TRBD1 as D (6 bases). V was pared by 4 bases and J by 7 bases, with 25 bases between. In germline, CDR1 is MDHEN, CDR2 SYDVKM. CDR3 length: 17 residues. The CDR3: CASSSLRARTANFEAFF. The DNA of the CDR3 is TGTGCCAGCAGTTCCCTACGGGCTCGGACAGCGAACTTTGAAGCTTTCTTT.